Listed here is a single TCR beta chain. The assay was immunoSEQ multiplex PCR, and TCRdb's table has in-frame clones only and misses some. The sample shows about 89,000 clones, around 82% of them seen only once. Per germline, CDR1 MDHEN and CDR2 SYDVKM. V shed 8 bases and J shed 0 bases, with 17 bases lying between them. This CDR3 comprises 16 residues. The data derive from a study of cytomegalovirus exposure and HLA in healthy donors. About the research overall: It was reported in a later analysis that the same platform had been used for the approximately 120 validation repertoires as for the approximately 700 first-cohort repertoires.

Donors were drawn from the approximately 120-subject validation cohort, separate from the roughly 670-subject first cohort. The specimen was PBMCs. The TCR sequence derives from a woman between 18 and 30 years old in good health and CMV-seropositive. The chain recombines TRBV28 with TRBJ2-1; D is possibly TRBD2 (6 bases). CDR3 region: CASGTFGGTSYNEQFF. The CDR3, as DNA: TGTGCCAGCGGGACGTTCGGAGGGACCTCCTACAATGAGCAGTTCTTC.